This record covers a single T cell receptor (beta chain). Its antigen is unknown. After removal of 2 bases from V and 4 bases from J, the junction contained 7 bases not matched to a gene. The CDR3 runs 15 residues. CDR1 and CDR2 from the germline V gene are MNHEY and SVGAGI. This entry comes from a study of cytomegalovirus exposure and HLA in healthy donors. General study results and limits: TCR beta chain V- and J-gene trimming was linked, in a later analysis, to a missense variant in DCLRE1C. It is likely that the observed cluster of highly shared sequence variants was a sequencing artifact.

The PCR used 60 Vbeta and 13 Jbeta primers. Clones were read by immunoSEQ multiplex PCR, and TCRdb kept only the in-frame ones, dropping some. The profile shows around 230,000 clones, more than 75% of them singletons. The sample taken for sequencing was PBMCs. The clonotype was recovered from a girl aged 2-9 years in good health and CMV-seronegative. The chain is built from TRBV6-5 and TRBJ2-7; TRBD1 agrees at 8 bases. The DNA for the CDR3 is TGTGCCAGCAGTTACGGCGGACAGGGACGGTACGAGCAGTACTTC. Amino acids: CASSYGGQGRYEQYF.